This T cell receptor (beta chain) was obtained from a study of T cells after yellow fever vaccination. The germline V gene has CDR1 SGHRS and CDR2 YFSETQ. V was clipped by 3 bases and J by 10 bases; unmatched bases: 5. The CDR3 has 15 amino acids. TCRdb analysed the 5' RACE reads with MiXCR anew, one entry per CDR3 protein. Seen here are roughly 250,000 distinct CDR3 sequences, over 10% observed once, and the top ten hold around 0.55%. This clonotype was picked up a small number of times. This sample comprised CD4+ T cells sorted from PBMCs, obtained 45 days after the yellow fever booster vaccination. The rearrangement uses TRBV5-1 and TRBJ2-2; 14 bases agree with TRBD2. The sequence was obtained from a man between 25 and 39 years old who received the YFV17D yellow fever vaccine. The CDR3 loop reads CASSSPGLAGVELFF. The CDR3 DNA reads as TGCGCCAGCAGCTCCCCGGGACTAGCGGGAGTGGAGCTGTTTTTT.